These 2 T cell receptor beta chains originate from one sample sequenced in a study of T cell changes during pregnancy in multiple sclerosis. The protocol was immunoSEQ multiplex PCR, while the TCRdb copy is restricted to in-frame clones and leaves out a portion. The sample holds tens of thousands of clones, 80% to 90% seen once. Source: peripheral blood, taken in the first trimester of pregnancy. The receptors were sampled from a female donor in good health, enrolled as a control in a pregnancy study.

This clone was observed a single time. The chain carries TRBV2 and TRBJ1-1; a weak D match, TRBD1 (5 bases). The germline gives CDR1 SNHLY, CDR2 FYNNEI. The CDR3 runs 15 residues. Trimming cost V 7 bases and J 1 base, with 16 bases left between them. CDR3 nucleotide sequence: TGTGCCAGCATCGATCGGTACAGGCCGAACACTGAAGCTTTCTTT. Its translation is CASIDRYRPNTEAFF.

The chain employs TRBV7-2 and TRBJ2-1; 10 nucleotides line up with TRBD2. Germline-derived CDR1 and CDR2 are SGHTA and FQGNSA. Losses at the gene ends were 4 bases for V and 7 bases for J; bases not matched to a gene: 19. CDR3 length equals 19 residues. CDR3 bases: TGTGCCAGCAGCTCCACCACAGTACTAGCGGGACCCAATGGGAATGAGCAGTTCTTC. This translates into CASSSTTVLAGPNGNEQFF.